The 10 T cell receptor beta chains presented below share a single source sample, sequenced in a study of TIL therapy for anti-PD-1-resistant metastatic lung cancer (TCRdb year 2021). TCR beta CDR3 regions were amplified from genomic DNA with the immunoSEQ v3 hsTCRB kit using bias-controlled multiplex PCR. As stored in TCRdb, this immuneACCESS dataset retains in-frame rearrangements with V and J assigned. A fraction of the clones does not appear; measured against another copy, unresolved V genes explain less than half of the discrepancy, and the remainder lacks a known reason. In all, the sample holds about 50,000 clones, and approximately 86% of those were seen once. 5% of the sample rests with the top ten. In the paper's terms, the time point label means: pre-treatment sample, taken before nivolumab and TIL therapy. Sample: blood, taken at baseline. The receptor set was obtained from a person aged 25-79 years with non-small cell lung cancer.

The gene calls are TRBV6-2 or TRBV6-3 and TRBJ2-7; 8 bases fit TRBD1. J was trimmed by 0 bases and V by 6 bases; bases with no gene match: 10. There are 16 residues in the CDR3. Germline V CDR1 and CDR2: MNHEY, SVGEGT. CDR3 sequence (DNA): TGTGCCAGCAGCCGTCGGACAGGGATGAGCTCCTACGAGCAGTACTTC. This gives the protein CASSRRTGMSSYEQYF.

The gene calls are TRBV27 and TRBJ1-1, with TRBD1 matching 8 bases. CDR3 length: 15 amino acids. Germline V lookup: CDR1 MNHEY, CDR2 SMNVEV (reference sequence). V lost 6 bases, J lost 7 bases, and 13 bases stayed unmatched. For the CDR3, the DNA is TGTGCCAGCAGCCCCCTTCAGGACAGGGCGCTTGAAGCTTTCTTT. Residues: CASSPLQDRALEAFF.

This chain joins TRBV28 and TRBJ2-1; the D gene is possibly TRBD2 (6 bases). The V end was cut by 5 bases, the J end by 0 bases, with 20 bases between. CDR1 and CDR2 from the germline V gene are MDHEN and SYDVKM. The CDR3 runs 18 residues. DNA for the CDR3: TGTGCCAGCAGTACCCCTGTGGTAGCGGAGGTCTCCTACAATGAGCAGTTCTTC. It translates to CASSTPVVAEVSYNEQFF.

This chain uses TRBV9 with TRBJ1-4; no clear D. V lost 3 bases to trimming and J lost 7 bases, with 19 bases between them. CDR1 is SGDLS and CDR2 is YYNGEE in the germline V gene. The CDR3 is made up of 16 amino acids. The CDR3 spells CASSATLDPGGEKLFF. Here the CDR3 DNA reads TGTGCCAGCAGCGCCACCTTGGACCCAGGAGGTGAAAAACTGTTTTTT.

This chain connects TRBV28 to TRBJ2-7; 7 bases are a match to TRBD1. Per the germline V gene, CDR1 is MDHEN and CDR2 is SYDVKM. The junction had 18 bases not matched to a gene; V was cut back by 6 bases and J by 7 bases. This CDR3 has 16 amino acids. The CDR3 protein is CASSPPGGQDRGEQYF. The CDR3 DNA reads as TGTGCCAGCAGCCCCCCAGGGGGACAAGACCGGGGTGAGCAGTACTTC. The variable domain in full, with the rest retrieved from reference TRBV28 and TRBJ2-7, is DVKVTQSSRYLVKRTGEKVFLECVQDMDHENMFWYRQDPGLGLRLIYFSYDVKMKEKGDIPEGYSVSREKKERFSLILESASTNQTSMYLCASSPPGGQDRGEQYFGPGTRLTVT.

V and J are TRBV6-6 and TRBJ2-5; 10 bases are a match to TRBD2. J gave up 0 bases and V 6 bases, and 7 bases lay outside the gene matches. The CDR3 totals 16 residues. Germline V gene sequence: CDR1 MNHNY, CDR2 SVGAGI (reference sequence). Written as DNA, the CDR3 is TGTGCCAGCAGAGAACTAGCGGGGCCTAACCAAGAGACCCAGTACTTC. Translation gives CASRELAGPNQETQYF.

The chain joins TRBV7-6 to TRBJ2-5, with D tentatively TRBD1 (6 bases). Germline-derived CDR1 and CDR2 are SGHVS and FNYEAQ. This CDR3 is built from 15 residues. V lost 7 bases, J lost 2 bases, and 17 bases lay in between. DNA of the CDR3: TGTGCCAGCACCCCAGAGCACAGGGTGCAAGAGACCCAGTACTTC. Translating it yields CASTPEHRVQETQYF.

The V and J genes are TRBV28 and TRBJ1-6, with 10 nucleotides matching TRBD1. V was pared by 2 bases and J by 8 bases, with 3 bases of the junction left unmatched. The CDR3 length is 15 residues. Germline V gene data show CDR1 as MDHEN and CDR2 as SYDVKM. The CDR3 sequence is CASSLKGTGDSPLHF. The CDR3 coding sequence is TGTGCCAGCAGTTTAAAGGGGACAGGGGATTCACCCCTCCACTTT. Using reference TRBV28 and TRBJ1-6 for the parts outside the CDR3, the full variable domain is DVKVTQSSRYLVKRTGEKVFLECVQDMDHENMFWYRQDPGLGLRLIYFSYDVKMKEKGDIPEGYSVSREKKERFSLILESASTNQTSMYLCASSLKGTGDSPLHFGNGTRLTVT.

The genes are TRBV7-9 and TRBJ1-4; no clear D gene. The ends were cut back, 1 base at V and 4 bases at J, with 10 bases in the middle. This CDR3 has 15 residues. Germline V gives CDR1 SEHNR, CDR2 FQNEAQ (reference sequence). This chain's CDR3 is CASSLVDSGNEKLFF. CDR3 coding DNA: TGTGCCAGCAGCTTAGTTGACTCCGGTAATGAAAAACTGTTTTTT.

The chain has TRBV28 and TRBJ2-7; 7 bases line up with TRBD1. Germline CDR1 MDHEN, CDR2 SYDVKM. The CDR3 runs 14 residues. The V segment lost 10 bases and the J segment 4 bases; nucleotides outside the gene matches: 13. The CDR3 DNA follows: TGTGCCACGAGTCCCAGGGGGATATCGTACGAGCAGTACTTC. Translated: CATSPRGISYEQYF.